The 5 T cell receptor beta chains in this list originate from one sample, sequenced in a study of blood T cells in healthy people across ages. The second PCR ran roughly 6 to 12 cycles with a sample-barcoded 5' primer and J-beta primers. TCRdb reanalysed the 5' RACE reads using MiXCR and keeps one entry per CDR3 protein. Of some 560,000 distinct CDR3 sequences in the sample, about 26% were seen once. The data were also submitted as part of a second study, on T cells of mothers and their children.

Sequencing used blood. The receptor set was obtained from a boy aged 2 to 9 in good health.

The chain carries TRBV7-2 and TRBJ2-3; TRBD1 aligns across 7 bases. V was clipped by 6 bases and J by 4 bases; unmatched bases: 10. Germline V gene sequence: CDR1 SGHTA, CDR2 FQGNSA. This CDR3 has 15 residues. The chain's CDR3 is CASSHYRGEADTQYF. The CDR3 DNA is TGTGCCAGCAGTCATTACAGGGGAGAGGCAGATACGCAGTATTTT.

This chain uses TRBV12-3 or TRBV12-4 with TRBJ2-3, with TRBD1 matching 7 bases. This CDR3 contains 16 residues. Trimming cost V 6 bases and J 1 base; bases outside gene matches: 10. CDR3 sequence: CASRPPTGEGTDTQYF. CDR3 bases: TGTGCCAGCAGGCCCCCCACAGGGGAAGGCACAGATACGCAGTATTTT.

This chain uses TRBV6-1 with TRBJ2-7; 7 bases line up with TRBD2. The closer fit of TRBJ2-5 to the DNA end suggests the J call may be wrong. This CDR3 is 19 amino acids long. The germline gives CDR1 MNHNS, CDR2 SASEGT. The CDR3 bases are TGTGCCAGCAGTGGTGGGAGGTCGGGGGGTAGCGGGTTTCAAGAGACCCAGTACTTC. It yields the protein CASSGGRSGGSGFQETQYF.

The CDR3 DNA follows: TGTGCCAGCAGCATCGACAGGGGCGATACGCAGTATTTT. This sequence encodes CASSIDRGDTQYF. The V and J genes are TRBV7-3 and TRBJ2-3; 8 bases fit TRBD1. CDR3 length: 13 amino acids. Germline CDR1 SGHTA, CDR2 FQGTGA. V lost 5 bases and J lost 6; bases outside the gene matches: 4.

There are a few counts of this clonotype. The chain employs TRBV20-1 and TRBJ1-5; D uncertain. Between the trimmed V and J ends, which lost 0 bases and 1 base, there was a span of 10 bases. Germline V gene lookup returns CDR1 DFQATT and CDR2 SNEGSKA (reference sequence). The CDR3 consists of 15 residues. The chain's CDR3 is CSARDPGPSNQPQHF. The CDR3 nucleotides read TGCAGTGCTAGAGACCCCGGGCCCAGCAATCAGCCCCAGCATTTT.